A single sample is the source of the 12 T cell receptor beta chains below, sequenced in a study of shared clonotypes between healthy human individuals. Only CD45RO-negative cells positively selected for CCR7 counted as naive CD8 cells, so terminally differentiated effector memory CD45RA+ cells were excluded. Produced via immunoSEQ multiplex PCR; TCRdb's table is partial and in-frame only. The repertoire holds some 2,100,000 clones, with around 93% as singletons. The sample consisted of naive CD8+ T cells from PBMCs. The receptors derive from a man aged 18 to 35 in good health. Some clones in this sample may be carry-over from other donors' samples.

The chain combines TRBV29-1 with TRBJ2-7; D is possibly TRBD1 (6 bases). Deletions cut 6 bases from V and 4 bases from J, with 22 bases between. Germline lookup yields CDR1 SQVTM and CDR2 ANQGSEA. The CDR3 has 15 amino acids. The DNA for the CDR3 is TGCAGCGTGTCGACAGGCGCAAGCTTGTCTTACGAGCAGTACTTC. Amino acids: CSVSTGASLSYEQYF.

CDR3 loop: CASSLPGVPGELFF. CDR3 nucleotide sequence: TGCGCCAGCAGCTTGCCGGGGGTCCCCGGGGAGCTGTTTTTT. The rearrangement uses TRBV5-1 and TRBJ2-2, with a tentative D call TRBD2 (6 bases). The germline V gene encodes CDR1 SGHRS and CDR2 YFSETQ. Trimming shortened V by 1 base and J by 6 bases, and 10 bases separated the two germline ends. CDR3 length: 14 amino acids.

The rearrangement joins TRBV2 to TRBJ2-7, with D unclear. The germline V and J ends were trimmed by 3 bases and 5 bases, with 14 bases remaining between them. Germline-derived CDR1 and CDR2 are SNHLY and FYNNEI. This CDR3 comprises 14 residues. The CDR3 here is CASSERTLLDEQYF. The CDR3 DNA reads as TGTGCCAGCAGTGAGAGGACCTTGTTGGACGAGCAGTACTTC.

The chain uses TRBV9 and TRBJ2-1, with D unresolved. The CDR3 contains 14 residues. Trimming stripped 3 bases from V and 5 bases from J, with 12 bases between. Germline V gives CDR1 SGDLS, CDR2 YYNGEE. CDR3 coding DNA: TGTGCCAGCAGCGCGATTAAGATAGACAATGAGCAGTTCTTC. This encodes CASSAIKIDNEQFF.

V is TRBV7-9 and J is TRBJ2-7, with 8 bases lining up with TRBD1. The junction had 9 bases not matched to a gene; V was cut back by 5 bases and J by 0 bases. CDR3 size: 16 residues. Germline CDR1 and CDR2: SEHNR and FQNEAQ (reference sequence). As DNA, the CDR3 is TGTGCCAGCAGCGTGCCTGGACAGGGCCACTCCTACGAGCAGTACTTC. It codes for CASSVPGQGHSYEQYF.

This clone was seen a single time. The CDR3 protein is CASSAGTSGSSPNEQFF. The CDR3 nucleotides read TGTGCCAGCAGCGCCGGGACTAGCGGGAGTTCCCCCAATGAGCAGTTCTTC. This chain uses TRBV9 with TRBJ2-1, with 14 bases lining up with TRBD2. Germline CDR1 is SGDLS and CDR2 is YYNGEE. The CDR3 consists of 17 residues. The junction had 8 bases not matched to a gene; V was cut back by 3 bases and J by 6 bases.

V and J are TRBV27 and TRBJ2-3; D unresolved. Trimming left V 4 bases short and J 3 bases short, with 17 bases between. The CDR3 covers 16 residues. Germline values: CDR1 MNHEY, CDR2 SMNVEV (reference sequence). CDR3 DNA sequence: TGTGCCAGCAGTTCTGAACCTTTAGCTAGGACAGATACGCAGTATTTT. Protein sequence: CASSSEPLARTDTQYF.

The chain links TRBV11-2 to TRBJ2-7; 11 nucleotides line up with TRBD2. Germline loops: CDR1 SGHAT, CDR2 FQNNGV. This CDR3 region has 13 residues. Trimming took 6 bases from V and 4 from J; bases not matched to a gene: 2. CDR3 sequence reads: CASRTSGVYEQYF. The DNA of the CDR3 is TGTGCCAGCAGGACTAGCGGGGTATACGAGCAGTACTTC.

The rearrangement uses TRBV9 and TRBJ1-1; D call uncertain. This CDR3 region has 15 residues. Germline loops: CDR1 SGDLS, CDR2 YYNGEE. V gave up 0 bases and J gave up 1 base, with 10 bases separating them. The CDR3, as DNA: TGTGCCAGCAGCGTAGATCCGGCGGGGAACACTGAAGCTTTCTTT. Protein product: CASSVDPAGNTEAFF.

CDR3 nucleotide sequence: TGCAGCGTTGAGTCGCCTGCTGCGTACAATGAGCAGTTCTTC. Translating it yields CSVESPAAYNEQFF. The chain is built from TRBV29-1 and TRBJ2-1; D call uncertain. The CDR3 sequence is 14 residues long. Germline-derived CDR1 and CDR2 are SQVTM and ANQGSEA. Trimming cost V 3 bases and J 4 bases, with 13 bases left between them.

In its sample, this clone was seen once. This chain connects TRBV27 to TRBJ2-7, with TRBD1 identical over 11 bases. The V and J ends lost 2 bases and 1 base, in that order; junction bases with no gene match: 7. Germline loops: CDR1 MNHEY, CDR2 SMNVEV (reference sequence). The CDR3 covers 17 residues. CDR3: CASSLLPGQGGSYEQYF. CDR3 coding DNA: TGTGCCAGCAGTTTACTACCGGGACAGGGGGGATCCTACGAGCAGTACTTC.

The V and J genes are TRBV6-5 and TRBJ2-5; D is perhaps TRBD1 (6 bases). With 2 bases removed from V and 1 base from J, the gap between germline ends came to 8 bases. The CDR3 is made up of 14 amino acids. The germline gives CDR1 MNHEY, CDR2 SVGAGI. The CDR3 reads CASSYTGPQETQYF. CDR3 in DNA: TGTGCCAGCAGTTACACAGGGCCCCAAGAGACCCAGTACTTC.